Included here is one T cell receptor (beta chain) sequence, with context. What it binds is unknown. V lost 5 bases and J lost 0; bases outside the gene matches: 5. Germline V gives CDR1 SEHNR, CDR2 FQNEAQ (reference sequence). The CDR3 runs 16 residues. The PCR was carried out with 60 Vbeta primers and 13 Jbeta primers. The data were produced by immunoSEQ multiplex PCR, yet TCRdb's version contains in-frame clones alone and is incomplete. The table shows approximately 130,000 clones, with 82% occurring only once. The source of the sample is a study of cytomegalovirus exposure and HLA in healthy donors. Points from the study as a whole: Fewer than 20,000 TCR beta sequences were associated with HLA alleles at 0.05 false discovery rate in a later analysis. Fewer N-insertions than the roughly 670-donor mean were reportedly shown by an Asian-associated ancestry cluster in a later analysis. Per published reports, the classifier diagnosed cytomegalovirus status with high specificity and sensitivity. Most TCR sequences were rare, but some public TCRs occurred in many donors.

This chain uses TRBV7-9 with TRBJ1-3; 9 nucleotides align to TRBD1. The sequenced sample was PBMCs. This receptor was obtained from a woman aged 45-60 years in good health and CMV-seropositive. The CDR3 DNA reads TGTGCCAGCAGCCGGGACAGGGTGACCTCTGGAAACACCATATATTTT. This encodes CASSRDRVTSGNTIYF.